This TCR beta chain was sequenced in a study of blood T cell repertoires in COVID-19. The wider study: PBMCs, B-cell-depleted T cells, or T cells were the source of the cDNA or gDNA that made up the material.

The CDR3 is made up of 15 amino acids. The trim removed 1 base at V and 7 bases at J, leaving 5 bases unmatched. Germline V gene data show CDR1 as LGHDT and CDR2 as YNNKEL (reference sequence). This table comes from immunoSEQ multiplex PCR, and its TCRdb copy is limited to in-frame clones, with some not included. The table includes approximately 400,000 clones, about 80% detected once. The sequenced material came from peripheral blood. The TCR was taken from a human donor with acute or convalescent COVID-19. The donor label of this sample is uncertain. The J gene is TRBJ2-2, the V gene TRBV3-1 (or the pseudogene TRBV3-2), with 8 bases lining up with TRBD1. The CDR3 sequence is CASSQVTGVIGELFF. The CDR3 DNA reads TGTGCCAGCAGCCAAGTGACAGGGGTGATCGGGGAGCTGTTTTTT.